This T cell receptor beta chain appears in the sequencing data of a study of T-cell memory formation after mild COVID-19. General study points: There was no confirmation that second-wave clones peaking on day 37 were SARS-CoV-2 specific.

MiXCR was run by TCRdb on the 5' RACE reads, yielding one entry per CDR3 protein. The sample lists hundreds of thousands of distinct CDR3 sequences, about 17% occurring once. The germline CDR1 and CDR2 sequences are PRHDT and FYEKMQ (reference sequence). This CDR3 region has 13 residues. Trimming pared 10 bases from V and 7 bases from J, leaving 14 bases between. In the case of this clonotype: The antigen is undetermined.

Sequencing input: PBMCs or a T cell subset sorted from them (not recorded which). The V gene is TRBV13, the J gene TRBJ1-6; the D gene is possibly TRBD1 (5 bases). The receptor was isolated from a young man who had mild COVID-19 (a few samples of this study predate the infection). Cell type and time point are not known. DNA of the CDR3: TGTGCCACCTCGGGACGGCCGAATTCACCCCTCCACTTT. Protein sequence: CATSGRPNSPLHF.